This section outlines one T cell receptor (beta chain) sequence together with its context. Its specificity is not known. Samples underwent the assay at deep level. The table came from immunoSEQ multiplex PCR; TCRdb's copy has only in-frame clones and leaves some out. This table holds some 2,000,000 clones, about 95% found once. The sample belongs to a study of shared clonotypes between healthy human individuals. Whole-study results and caveats: Naive subsets, compared against memory subsets, generally had larger estimated richness values. It was the few donors that limited the genetic and exposure-history diversity represented. Clonotype sharing among donors was expected to depend on sequencing depth.

Naive CD8 cells were CD45RO-negative, positively selected for CCR7, excluding terminally differentiated effector memory CD45RA+ cells. CDR1 LNHNV and CDR2 YYDKDF come from the germline V gene (reference sequence). The CDR3 is made up of 14 amino acids. Trimming cost V 0 bases and J 2 bases, with 8 bases left between them. Sequenced: naive CD8+ T cells sorted from blood. The origin of this receptor is a man aged 18 to 30 in good health. The chain carries TRBV15 and TRBJ2-7, with D hard to call. In DNA, the CDR3 is TGTGCCACCAGCAGAGATAGCTCCGCCTACGAGCAGTACTTC. This codes for CATSRDSSAYEQYF.